These T cell receptor beta chains were read from a single sample in a study of T cell responses to AZD1222 COVID-19 vaccine. TCRdb keeps only in-frame clones here, not all; method: immunoSEQ multiplex PCR. The sample contains 95,000 to 130,000 clones, about 90% of which appear only once. The sample consisted of peripheral blood, taken on day 0 of AZD1222 vaccination. The origin of the receptors is an adult in good health. The CDR3 runs from the conserved cysteine through the conserved F or W. Each record gives: clone size, V gene, CDR3 length, D gene, J gene, CDR3 protein, CDR3 DNA. D genes are given only for firm matches. Some rows have no size entry. The others give once, few or many, or a class for an expanded clone.

clone_size: NA; v_call: TRBV6-6; cdr3_length: 14; d_call: NA; j_call: TRBJ1-5; cdr3_aa: CASSYRDSNQPQHF; cdr3_nt: TGTGCCAGCAGTTACAGGGATAGCAATCAGCCCCAGCATTTT
clone_size: NA; v_call: TRBV29-1; cdr3_length: 14; d_call: TRBD2; j_call: TRBJ2-1; cdr3_aa: CSVEDHSRLAGQFF; cdr3_nt: TGCAGCGTTGAAGATCACTCGCGACTAGCGGGACAGTTCTTC
clone_size: NA; v_call: TRBV7-3; cdr3_length: 15; d_call: TRBD1; j_call: TRBJ2-2; cdr3_aa: CASTSTGGYTGELFF; cdr3_nt: TGTGCCAGCACCAGCACAGGGGGCTATACCGGGGAGCTGTTTTTT
clone_size: NA; v_call: TRBV6-2/TRBV6-3; cdr3_length: 15; d_call: NA; j_call: TRBJ2-5; cdr3_aa: CASSYGGGDQETQYF; cdr3_nt: TGTGCCAGCAGTTATGGAGGAGGGGATCAAGAGACCCAGTACTTC
clone_size: NA; v_call: TRBV28; cdr3_length: 14; d_call: TRBD1; j_call: TRBJ1-3; cdr3_aa: CASSRTGSGNTIYF; cdr3_nt: TGTGCCAGCAGCAGGACAGGGTCTGGAAACACCATATATTTT
clone_size: NA; v_call: TRBV2; cdr3_length: 15; d_call: NA; j_call: TRBJ1-1; cdr3_aa: CASMQGIVGRTEAFF; cdr3_nt: TGTGCCAGCATGCAAGGGATTGTCGGGAGGACTGAAGCTTTCTTT
clone_size: NA; v_call: TRBV6-5; cdr3_length: 15; d_call: NA; j_call: TRBJ2-2; cdr3_aa: CASSRKGPDTGELFF; cdr3_nt: TGTGCCAGCAGTAGGAAGGGGCCGGACACCGGGGAGCTGTTTTTT
clone_size: NA; v_call: TRBV5-5; cdr3_length: 17; d_call: TRBD2; j_call: TRBJ2-4; cdr3_aa: CASRPRSGRAPSDIQYF; cdr3_nt: TGTGCCAGCAGGCCACGTAGCGGGAGGGCTCCCTCCGACATTCAGTACTTC
clone_size: NA; v_call: TRBV11-1; cdr3_length: 15; d_call: NA; j_call: TRBJ2-3; cdr3_aa: CASSLAGISTDTQYF; cdr3_nt: TGTGCCAGCAGCTTAGCAGGGATCAGCACAGATACGCAGTATTTT
clone_size: NA; v_call: TRBV6-5; cdr3_length: 15; d_call: NA; j_call: TRBJ2-3; cdr3_aa: CASRVESWSTDTQYF; cdr3_nt: TGTGCCAGCAGGGTCGAAAGTTGGAGCACAGATACGCAGTATTTT
clone_size: NA; v_call: TRBV6-5; cdr3_length: 16; d_call: NA; j_call: TRBJ1-1; cdr3_aa: CASSLAERVAGTEAFF; cdr3_nt: TGTGCCAGCAGTTTGGCTGAGAGGGTAGCAGGGACTGAAGCTTTCTTT
clone_size: NA; v_call: TRBV27; cdr3_length: 15; d_call: NA; j_call: TRBJ2-7; cdr3_aa: CASSPSGSGPREQYF; cdr3_nt: TGTGCCAGCAGCCCCAGCGGGTCGGGCCCTCGGGAGCAGTACTTC
clone_size: NA; v_call: TRBV19; cdr3_length: 13; d_call: TRBD1; j_call: TRBJ2-5; cdr3_aa: CASSGQGGETQYF; cdr3_nt: TGTGCCAGTTCAGGACAGGGAGGAGAGACCCAGTACTTC
clone_size: once; v_call: TRBV5-1; cdr3_length: 11; d_call: NA; j_call: TRBJ2-1; cdr3_aa: CASSYDLEQFF; cdr3_nt: TGCGCCAGCAGCTATGACCTTGAGCAGTTCTTC
clone_size: NA; v_call: TRBV5-4; cdr3_length: 15; d_call: NA; j_call: TRBJ1-2; cdr3_aa: CASSFDPGGSNGYTF; cdr3_nt: TGTGCCAGCAGTTTTGACCCCGGGGGGTCGAATGGCTACACCTTC
clone_size: NA; v_call: TRBV12-2; cdr3_length: 16; d_call: NA; j_call: TRBJ2-1; cdr3_aa: CASRPRILAGENEQFF; cdr3_nt: TGTGCAAGTCGCCCCCGAATTCTAGCGGGGGAGAATGAGCAGTTCTTC
clone_size: once; v_call: TRBV3-1/TRBV3-2; cdr3_length: 14; d_call: TRBD1; j_call: TRBJ2-7; cdr3_aa: CASSQRQGVGEQYF; cdr3_nt: TGTGCCAGCAGCCAACGACAGGGGGTAGGGGAGCAGTACTTC
clone_size: few; v_call: TRBV28; cdr3_length: 11; d_call: NA; j_call: TRBJ1-1; cdr3_aa: CASSRVVEAFF; cdr3_nt: TGTGCCAGCAGTCGCGTAGTTGAAGCTTTCTTT
clone_size: once; v_call: TRBV3-1/TRBV3-2; cdr3_length: 14; d_call: NA; j_call: TRBJ2-7; cdr3_aa: CASSPTHSSYEQYF; cdr3_nt: TGTGCCAGCAGCCCGACGCACAGCTCCTACGAGCAGTACTTC
clone_size: NA; v_call: TRBV5-3; cdr3_length: 16; d_call: NA; j_call: TRBJ1-5; cdr3_aa: CATLDRNDLINQPQHF; cdr3_nt: TGTGCCACCTTAGACAGGAATGACCTTATCAATCAGCCCCAGCATTTT
clone_size: NA; v_call: TRBV6-5; cdr3_length: 15; d_call: TRBD1; j_call: TRBJ1-2; cdr3_aa: CASTKGTGRQNGYTF; cdr3_nt: TGTGCCAGCACCAAGGGGACAGGACGACAAAATGGCTACACCTTC
clone_size: NA; v_call: TRBV6-6; cdr3_length: 16; d_call: TRBD2; j_call: TRBJ2-1; cdr3_aa: CASSSVTSGRSNEQFF; cdr3_nt: TGTGCCAGCAGTTCCGTGACTAGCGGGAGGTCTAATGAGCAGTTCTTC
clone_size: NA; v_call: TRBV6-5; cdr3_length: 16; d_call: NA; j_call: TRBJ1-1; cdr3_aa: CASSYSGWIGITEAFF; cdr3_nt: TGTGCCAGCAGTTACTCCGGGTGGATAGGGATCACTGAAGCTTTCTTT
clone_size: NA; v_call: TRBV27; cdr3_length: 15; d_call: TRBD1; j_call: TRBJ2-7; cdr3_aa: CASSLGDRPLYEQYF; cdr3_nt: TGTGCCAGCAGTTTGGGGGACAGGCCCCTATACGAGCAGTACTTC
clone_size: NA; v_call: TRBV7-3; cdr3_length: 13; d_call: TRBD1; j_call: TRBJ1-1; cdr3_aa: CASSLLGTGDAFF; cdr3_nt: TGTGCCAGCAGCTTATTAGGGACAGGGGACGCTTTCTTT
clone_size: NA; v_call: TRBV12-3/TRBV12-4; cdr3_length: 13; d_call: NA; j_call: TRBJ1-5; cdr3_aa: CASRARGGQPQHF; cdr3_nt: TGTGCCAGCAGAGCCAGGGGAGGCCAGCCCCAGCATTTT
clone_size: NA; v_call: TRBV6-5; cdr3_length: 15; d_call: NA; j_call: TRBJ1-6; cdr3_aa: CASTPTLSNNSPLHF; cdr3_nt: TGTGCCAGCACTCCGACCCTGTCGAATAATTCACCCCTCCACTTT
clone_size: NA; v_call: TRBV11-2; cdr3_length: 14; d_call: NA; j_call: TRBJ2-1; cdr3_aa: CASSRLTGNNEQFF; cdr3_nt: TGTGCCAGCAGCCGACTGACGGGGAACAATGAGCAGTTCTTC
clone_size: NA; v_call: TRBV29-1; cdr3_length: 9; d_call: NA; j_call: TRBJ1-1; cdr3_aa: CSVGEKAFF; cdr3_nt: TGCAGCGTTGGGGAGAAAGCTTTCTTT
clone_size: once; v_call: TRBV7-8; cdr3_length: 16; d_call: NA; j_call: TRBJ1-2; cdr3_aa: CASSLAGYGSDYGYTF; cdr3_nt: TGTGCCAGCAGCTTAGCGGGCTATGGGTCAGACTATGGCTACACCTTC
clone_size: few; v_call: TRBV18; cdr3_length: 13; d_call: NA; j_call: TRBJ2-5; cdr3_aa: CASLAGRQETQYF; cdr3_nt: TGTGCCAGCTTGGCCGGGCGCCAAGAGACCCAGTACTTC
clone_size: NA; v_call: TRBV4-2; cdr3_length: 16; d_call: TRBD2; j_call: TRBJ2-7; cdr3_aa: CASSQDLARGSYEQYF; cdr3_nt: TGTGCCAGCAGCCAAGATTTGGCGCGGGGGAGCTACGAGCAGTACTTC
clone_size: NA; v_call: TRBV14; cdr3_length: 14; d_call: TRBD2; j_call: TRBJ2-5; cdr3_aa: CASSRSGLVETQYF; cdr3_nt: TGTGCCAGCAGCCGATCCGGACTAGTTGAGACCCAGTACTTC
clone_size: NA; v_call: TRBV4-1; cdr3_length: 20; d_call: TRBD1; j_call: TRBJ1-6; cdr3_aa: CASSSFLEAFPGQGNSPLHF; cdr3_nt: TGCGCCAGCAGCTCTTTTCTAGAGGCCTTTCCGGGACAGGGTAATTCACCCCTCCACTTT
clone_size: NA; v_call: TRBV3-1/TRBV3-2; cdr3_length: 16; d_call: TRBD1; j_call: TRBJ1-5; cdr3_aa: CASSQGPTGRDQPQHF; cdr3_nt: TGTGCCAGCAGCCAAGGGCCGACAGGGAGGGATCAGCCCCAGCATTTT
clone_size: NA; v_call: TRBV10-3; cdr3_length: 15; d_call: NA; j_call: TRBJ2-3; cdr3_aa: CAISESLVRTDTQYF; cdr3_nt: TGTGCCATCAGTGAGTCTCTGGTCCGCACAGATACGCAGTATTTT
clone_size: NA; v_call: TRBV28; cdr3_length: 12; d_call: NA; j_call: TRBJ2-7; cdr3_aa: CASRRTIYEQYF; cdr3_nt: TGTGCCAGCAGGCGGACAATCTACGAGCAGTACTTC
clone_size: NA; v_call: TRBV7-3; cdr3_length: 14; d_call: NA; j_call: TRBJ2-3; cdr3_aa: CASSLSPVTDTQYF; cdr3_nt: TGTGCCAGCAGCTTATCGCCAGTCACAGATACGCAGTATTTT